This T cell receptor beta chain was found in a study of blood T cell repertoires in COVID-19. Here immunoSEQ multiplex PCR was the method, and the copy in TCRdb shows in-frame clones only, minus some. The sample has about 100,000 clones, more than 85% seen once. This CDR3 spans 15 amino acids. From germline, CDR1 is KGHSH and CDR2 LQKENI. J was trimmed by 6 bases and V by 0 bases; bases with no gene match: 3. Input material: peripheral blood. The TCR originated in a man between 50 and 59 years old with active COVID-19. V is TRBV18 and J is TRBJ2-3; 10 bases match TRBD2. CDR3: CASSPPASGGDTQYF. The DNA of the CDR3 is TGTGCCAGCTCACCACCGGCTAGCGGGGGTGATACGCAGTATTTT.